The 28 T cell receptor beta chains presented below share a single source sample, sequenced in a study of T cells in Graves' hyperthyroidism and ophthalmopathy. TCR beta CDR3 region amplification was performed from RNA transcripts. Carried out on the TCR CDR3, a first-round RT-PCR used the HTBI primer set. A single record per CDR3 protein comes from TCRdb applying MiXCR to the multiplex PCR reads. The table shows 300,000 to 400,000 distinct CDR3 sequences, with over 11% occurring only once. Source material: blood. The receptors derive from a woman aged 60-75 years with Graves' hyperthyroidism.

This clonotype has a count of ten or more. The V gene is TRBV2, the J gene TRBJ2-2; 7 bases are shared with TRBD2. The CDR3 has 16 residues. J gave up 4 bases and V 4 bases, and 9 bases lay outside the gene matches. The germline CDR1 and CDR2 sequences are SNHLY and FYNNEI. DNA for the CDR3: TGTGCCAGCAGTGCCATGGGCGGGAGTACCACCGGGGAGCTGTTTTTT. Translating it yields CASSAMGGSTTGELFF.

This clonotype was counted at least ten times. The CDR3 sequence is CASNIGTAISDGYTF. In DNA, the CDR3 is TGTGCCAGCAATATCGGGACAGCCATTTCTGATGGCTACACCTTC. This chain joins TRBV6-1 and TRBJ1-2; 7 bases fit TRBD1. Trimming removed 7 bases from V and 6 bases from J; junction bases left unmatched: 14. The CDR3 covers 15 residues. In germline, CDR1 is MNHNS, CDR2 SASEGT.

This clonotype was found once. One base away lies a much larger clone, so this may be a sequencing read error. The rearrangement links TRBV30 to TRBJ2-2; D might be TRBD1 or TRBD2, each matching 5 bases. Germline V CDR1 and CDR2: GTSNPN, SVGIG (reference sequence). V lost 4 bases and J 6 bases, leaving 15 bases between the germline ends. The CDR3 totals 14 residues. The CDR3, as DNA: TGTGCCTGGACCAGAGGGGCCGGTTCCGGGGAGCTGTTTTTT. As protein: CAWTRGAGSGELFF.

The chain carries TRBV4-2 and TRBJ2-5; TRBD1 aligns across 8 bases. V lost 6 bases and J lost 5; bases outside the gene matches: 11. Germline loops: CDR1 LGHNA, CDR2 YNFKEQ. This CDR3 comprises 15 residues. The CDR3 sequence is CASRVSGGYVETQYF. The CDR3 nucleotides read TGTGCCAGCAGAGTCTCAGGGGGCTACGTGGAGACCCAGTACTTC.

The V call is TRBV27, the J call TRBJ1-2, with D uncertain. Trimming stripped 6 bases from V and 4 bases from J, with 9 bases between. This CDR3 contains 12 residues. From germline, CDR1 is MNHEY and CDR2 SMNVEV (reference sequence). The CDR3 loop reads CASSLIPYGYTF. Written as DNA, the CDR3 is TGTGCCAGCAGCCTTATACCCTATGGCTACACCTTC.

This clonotype occurred many times. The chain joins TRBV29-1 to TRBJ2-1; a weak D match, TRBD2 (5 bases). CDR1 is SQVTM, CDR2 ANQGSEA, per germline. The CDR3 has 13 residues. Between the trimmed V and J ends, which lost 4 bases and 5 bases, there was a span of 12 bases. In DNA, the CDR3 is TGCAGCGTTGTGATTAGCGCGCACAATGAGCAGTTCTTC. Protein: CSVVISAHNEQFF.

This clonotype was counted ten times or more. This rearrangement joins TRBV12-3 or TRBV12-4 to TRBJ1-1, with D possibly being TRBD1 (5 bases). The CDR3 totals 16 residues. The germline V and J ends were trimmed by 5 bases and 1 base, with 17 bases remaining between them. The CDR3 DNA follows: TGTGCCAGCAGTCCGCCCAACATGGGGCCGAACACTGAAGCTTTCTTT. It translates to CASSPPNMGPNTEAFF.

Points on this clonotype: At one boundary the junction diverges from the germline segment, which might be a read error. The CDR3 DNA reads TGCAGCGTGGAAGACAGGGACCCCTATAATGAGCAGTTCTTC. Protein: CSVEDRDPYNEQFF. The chain is built from TRBV29-1 and TRBJ2-1, with 7 bases matching TRBD1. The CDR3 contains 14 residues. Germline V lookup: CDR1 SQVTM, CDR2 ANQGSEA.

This clonotype was seen at least ten times. The gene calls are TRBV9 and TRBJ2-3, with TRBD1 identical over 7 bases. The CDR3 runs to 15 residues. Unmatched junction bases numbered 2, after V lost 0 bases and J lost 1 base. Germline CDR1 and CDR2: SGDLS and YYNGEE. The CDR3 region has the DNA TGTGCCAGCAGCGTAGTCGGGACAGGCACAGATACGCAGTATTTT. Its translation: CASSVVGTGTDTQYF.

This clonotype showed up many times. The rearrangement links TRBV7-9 to TRBJ1-1; 7 positions match TRBD1. The CDR3 runs to 15 residues. Germline V gene data show CDR1 as SEHNR and CDR2 as FQNEAQ (reference sequence). J lost 5 bases, V lost 5 bases, and 11 bases had no gene match. DNA of the CDR3: TGTGCCAGCAGCCCGAGAGGGACAGCACAGACTGAAGCTTTCTTT. This gives the protein CASSPRGTAQTEAFF. Based on the CDR3 plus reference TRBV7-9 and TRBJ1-1, the full variable domain is DTGVSQNPRHKITKRGQNVTFRCDPISEHNRLYWYRQTLGQGPEFLTYFQNEAQLEKSRLLSDRFSAERPKGSFSTLEIQRTEQGDSAMYLCASSPRGTAQTEAFFGQGTRLTVV.

The chain recombines TRBV5-1 with TRBJ2-7; 9 bases map to TRBD2. The CDR3 contains 15 residues. Germline V lookup: CDR1 SGHRS, CDR2 YFSETQ. V dropped 1 base and J dropped 6; count of bases not matched to a gene: 8. The CDR3 loop reads CASSLRAVSGSEQYF. CDR3 DNA: TGCGCCAGCAGCTTGCGGGCCGTTAGCGGGAGCGAGCAGTACTTC.

This clonotype was observed at least ten times. The gene calls are TRBV12-3 or TRBV12-4 and TRBJ1-1, with 7 bases identical to TRBD1. Unmatched junction bases numbered 8, after V lost 4 bases and J lost 3 bases. The CDR3 extends over 15 amino acids. The CDR3 DNA follows: TGTGCCAGCAGTTCGGCACAGGGGTGGGACACTGAAGCTTTCTTT. Amino acids: CASSSAQGWDTEAFF.

This clonotype showed up many times. The chain couples TRBV10-3 to TRBJ2-6, with TRBD1 identical over 9 bases. Germline trimming cut 6 bases from V and 0 bases from J; bases unmatched to any gene: 6. The CDR3 runs 17 residues. Germline loops: CDR1 ENHRY, CDR2 SYGVKD. DNA for the CDR3: TGTGCCATCAGACAGACAGGGGGAAACTCTGGGGCCAACGTCCTGACTTTC. It codes for CAIRQTGGNSGANVLTF.

In its sample, this clonotype was seen many times. V and J are TRBV12-3 or TRBV12-4 and TRBJ1-3, with a possible D match to TRBD1 (5 bases). V was shortened by 1 base and J by 5 bases, with 18 bases between the two germline ends. The CDR3 covers 17 residues. CDR3 region: CASSLGVGRVIRNTIYF. The CDR3 DNA follows: TGTGCCAGCAGTTTAGGGGTCGGCAGGGTCATCCGAAACACCATATATTTT.

The chain combines TRBV6-1 with TRBJ2-7; 10 nucleotides line up with TRBD1. CDR1 is MNHNS and CDR2 is SASEGT in the germline V gene. The CDR3 has 16 residues. The junction had 9 bases not matched to a gene; V was cut back by 2 bases and J by 5 bases. The CDR3 coding sequence is TGTGCCAGCAGTGAACCTGCAGGGACAGGGGTCCACGAGCAGTACTTC. Its protein is CASSEPAGTGVHEQYF.

This chain uses TRBV3-1 with TRBJ2-6; D remains unclear. Germline V gene lookup returns CDR1 LGHDT and CDR2 YNNKEL (reference sequence). Trimming took off 6 bases at V and 0 bases at J, with 9 bases between the two ends. The CDR3 runs to 15 residues. CDR3 sequence (DNA): TGTGCCAGCAGTCAACTTCGCTCTGGGGCCAACGTCCTGACTTTC. The encoded protein is CASSQLRSGANVLTF.

This rearrangement joins TRBV15 to TRBJ2-7; D unresolved. The CDR3 contains 14 residues. The V gene's germline CDR1 is LNHNV and CDR2 YYDKDF (reference sequence). Trimming stripped 1 base from V and 0 bases from J, with 7 bases between. CDR3 nucleotides: TGTGCCACCAGCAGAGGTGGTAGCTCCTACGAGCAGTACTTC. Translating gives CATSRGGSSYEQYF.

The J gene is TRBJ2-5, the V gene TRBV19; D could derive from TRBD1 or TRBD2 (5 bases each). V shed 3 bases and J shed 1 base, with 9 bases lying between them. Germline CDR1 and CDR2: LNHDA and SQIVND (reference sequence). The CDR3 extends over 14 amino acids. The DNA of the CDR3 is TGTGCCAGTAGTATCGGGGCAGGCCAAGAGACCCAGTACTTC. Its translation is CASSIGAGQETQYF. Full variable domain (missing parts from reference TRBV19 and TRBJ2-5): DGGITQSPKYLFRKEGQNVTLSCEQNLNHDAMYWYRQDPGQGLRLIYYSQIVNDFQKGDIAEGYSVSREKKESFPLTVTSAQKNPTAFYLCASSIGAGQETQYFGPGTRLLVL.

Many counts were recorded for this clonotype. This sequence joins TRBV28 and TRBJ1-2; D not certain. The CDR3 is made up of 12 amino acids. With 1 base removed from V and 5 bases from J, the gap between germline ends came to 5 bases. Germline V lookup: CDR1 MDHEN, CDR2 SYDVKM. Here the CDR3 reads CASSLSQYGYTF. The CDR3 bases are TGTGCCAGCAGTTTATCCCAATATGGCTACACCTTC.

This clonotype was seen only a few times. V gene TRBV19 combines with J gene TRBJ1-3, with D unclear. The CDR3 runs to 17 residues. The V gene's germline CDR1 is LNHDA and CDR2 SQIVND (reference sequence). The V end was cut by 3 bases, the J end by 0 bases, with 15 bases between. CDR3 DNA: TGTGCCAGTAGTATTGTTGCCGTTGAGAGCTCTGGAAACACCATATATTTT. It yields the protein CASSIVAVESSGNTIYF.

This clonotype was counted at least ten times. This chain uses TRBV27 with TRBJ2-7; tentatively, D is TRBD2 (7 bases). The CDR3 spans 14 residues. Germline V lookup: CDR1 MNHEY, CDR2 SMNVEV (reference sequence). V dropped 2 bases and J dropped 2 bases, with 10 bases sitting between them. The CDR3 DNA is TGTGCCAGCAGTTTAGTAGGGGGGGCCTACGAGCAGTACTTC. Translated, it gives CASSLVGGAYEQYF.

In its sample, this clonotype was seen many times. The chain combines TRBV20-1 with TRBJ1-2, with a tentative D call TRBD1 (5 bases). With 0 bases removed from V and 5 bases from J, the gap between germline ends came to 16 bases. The germline gives CDR1 DFQATT, CDR2 SNEGSKA (reference sequence). The CDR3 covers 15 residues. CDR3 DNA: TGCAGTGCTAGAGAGGGATCAGGGTATGGGTATGGCTACACCTTC. Residues: CSAREGSGYGYGYTF.

This clonotype was observed many times. The chain has TRBV7-9 and TRBJ1-2; TRBD1 might be the D (6 bases). This CDR3 has 15 residues. Germline CDR1 SEHNR, CDR2 FQNEAQ (reference sequence). The V end was cut by 5 bases, the J end by 4 bases, with 17 bases between. The CDR3 sequence is CASSPPTGIGYGYTF. The CDR3 nucleotides read TGTGCCAGCAGCCCCCCCACAGGGATTGGCTATGGCTACACCTTC.

This clonotype was recorded at least ten times. This chain links TRBV11-2 with TRBJ1-2, with unresolved D. V lost 3 bases to trimming and J lost 6 bases, with 11 bases between them. The CDR3 covers 13 residues. The germline V gene encodes CDR1 SGHAT and CDR2 FQNNGV. CDR3 in DNA: TGTGCCAGCAGCTTCCCTCAAACACATGGCTACACCTTC. Translating it yields CASSFPQTHGYTF.

This clonotype was picked up many times. The rearrangement links TRBV20-1 to TRBJ2-1; 10 nucleotides match TRBD2. J lost 7 bases, V lost 3 bases, and 6 bases had no gene match. CDR1 is DFQATT and CDR2 is SNEGSKA in the germline V gene (reference sequence). This CDR3 has 14 residues. CDR3 bases: TGCAGTGCTAGGTCAGCTAGCGGGAGTAATGAGCAGTTCTTC. It specifies CSARSASGSNEQFF.

The chain combines TRBV15 with TRBJ2-7; 8 positions match TRBD2. From germline, CDR1 is LNHNV and CDR2 YYDKDF (reference sequence). V gave up 3 bases and J gave up 6 bases; unmatched junction bases: 4. This CDR3 has 13 residues. CDR3: CATSSHGGGEQYF. CDR3 in DNA: TGTGCCACCAGCAGCCACGGGGGGGGCGAGCAGTACTTC.

The rearrangement links TRBV4-1 to TRBJ2-1; 9 positions agree with TRBD1. Germline V gene lookup returns CDR1 MGHRA and CDR2 YSYEKL. The V and J ends lost 2 bases and 9 bases, in that order; junction bases with no gene match: 8. This CDR3 has 15 amino acids. As DNA, the CDR3 is TGCGCCAGCAGCCAACTTGGGACAGGGCGGGGTGAGCAGTTCTTC. As protein: CASSQLGTGRGEQFF.

This clonotype was recorded many times. CDR3 nucleotide sequence: TGCAGTGGGACTAGCGGGCGCACAGATACGCAGTATTTT. Its translation is CSGTSGRTDTQYF. V and J are TRBV20-1 and TRBJ2-3, with 11 bases matching TRBD2. Germline loops: CDR1 DFQATT, CDR2 SNEGSKA (reference sequence). This CDR3 contains 13 residues. J gave up 1 base and V 7 bases, and 1 base lay outside the gene matches.